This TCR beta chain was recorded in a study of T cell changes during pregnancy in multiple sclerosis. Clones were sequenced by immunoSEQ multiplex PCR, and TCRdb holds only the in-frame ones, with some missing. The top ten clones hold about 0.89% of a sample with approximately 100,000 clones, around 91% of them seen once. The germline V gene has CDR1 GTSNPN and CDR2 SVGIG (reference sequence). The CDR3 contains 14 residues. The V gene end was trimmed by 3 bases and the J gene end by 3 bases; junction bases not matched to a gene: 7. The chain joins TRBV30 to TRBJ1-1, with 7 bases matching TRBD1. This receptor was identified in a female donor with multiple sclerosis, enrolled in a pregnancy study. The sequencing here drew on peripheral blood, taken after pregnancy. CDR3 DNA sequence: TGTGCCTGGAGACCTGAGGGGGCCCACACTGAAGCTTTCTTT. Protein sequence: CAWRPEGAHTEAFF. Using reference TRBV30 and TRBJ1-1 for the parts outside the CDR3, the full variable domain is SQTIHQWPATLVQPVGSPLSLECTVEGTSNPNLYWYRQAAGRGLQLLFYSVGIGQISSEVPQNLSASRPQDRQFILSSKKLLLSDSGFYLCAWRPEGAHTEAFFGQGTRLTVV.